This T cell receptor beta chain is drawn from a study of response to subunit inactivated influenza vaccine. The CDR3 sequence is 15 residues long. V lost 6 bases to trimming and J lost 3 bases, with 15 bases between them. CDR1 MNHEY and CDR2 SVGEGT come from the germline V gene. TCRdb re-called the RT-PCR reads through MiXCR, storing one row per CDR3 protein. The sample has hundreds of thousands of distinct CDR3 sequences; 12% are singletons. The source material was PBMCs from blood, sampled on the day of vaccination. The TCR sequence derives from a middle-aged man who received an inactivated influenza vaccine. V usage is TRBV6-2 or TRBV6-3 and J usage is TRBJ2-1; D ambiguous. The CDR3 is CASRLALDFYNEQFF. The CDR3 DNA follows: TGTGCCAGCAGGTTAGCCCTCGATTTCTACAATGAGCAGTTCTTC.